The rows below give T cell receptor beta chains drawn from one sample of a study of T cell responses to AZD1222 COVID-19 vaccine. Sequencing was performed with immunoSEQ multiplex PCR; in TCRdb, only in-frame clones are kept and a portion is missing. This table holds about 200,000 clones, just over 90% found once. The source material was peripheral blood, sampled 28 days after the second dose of the MenACWY control vaccine. Source of these receptors: an adult who received the MenACWY meningococcal vaccine as a control. CDR3s include the opening cysteine and the closing phenylalanine or tryptophan. The D gene is left open where the match is weak. Clone size is given for some rows only: seen once, a few or many times, or a class if the clone is expanded.

clone_size	j_call	v_call	d_call	cdr3_nt	cdr3_aa
NA	TRBJ1-1	TRBV7-9	NA	TGTGCCAGCAGCCCCGAGGATCGGTGGCAGGGTGAAGCTTTCTTT	CASSPEDRWQGEAFF
NA	TRBJ2-7	TRBV4-3	NA	TGCGCCAGCAGCAAGGGTGCTGCGTCAGGACATCCGATCCGGAGGGCCTACGAGCAGTACTTC	CASSKGAASGHPIRRAYEQYF
NA	TRBJ2-1	TRBV5-1	NA	TGCGCCAGCAGCTTCCTAGGGGCGTCGGACAATGAGCAGTTCTTC	CASSFLGASDNEQFF
NA	TRBJ2-2	TRBV30	NA	TGTGCCTGGAGGCCCCAGAACACCGGGGAGCTGTTTTTT	CAWRPQNTGELFF
NA	TRBJ2-2	TRBV28	TRBD2	TGTGCCACTGGACTAGTCCCCTACCCCGGGGAGCTGTTTTTT	CATGLVPYPGELFF
NA	TRBJ2-3	TRBV5-5	TRBD2	TGTGCCAGCAGCCGCGGACTAGCGGGAGACACAGATACGCAGTATTTT	CASSRGLAGDTDTQYF
NA	TRBJ1-3	TRBV7-9	NA	TGTGCCAGCAGCCTTACAGGGAGCTCTGGAAACACCATATATTTT	CASSLTGSSGNTIYF
NA	TRBJ2-1	TRBV20-1	NA	TGCAGTGCTAGTGTTTCCGGTCGCGTCAGGGATGAGCAGTTCTTC	CSASVSGRVRDEQFF
NA	TRBJ1-1	TRBV30	NA	TGTGCCTGGATCTTCAGGGTTGGGACTGAAGCTTTCTTT	CAWIFRVGTEAFF
NA	TRBJ2-7	TRBV6-1	TRBD1	TGTGCCAGCAGTGAGTCACAGGGGATCTCCGAGCAGTACTTC	CASSESQGISEQYF
NA	TRBJ2-7	TRBV19	NA	TGTGCCAGTAGTATGGGTACCAGGTCCAGTATCTACGAGCAGTACTTC	CASSMGTRSSIYEQYF
NA	TRBJ2-3	TRBV5-6	NA	TGTGCCAGCAGCTGGGACATTAGCACAGATACGCAGTATTTT	CASSWDISTDTQYF
NA	TRBJ1-3	TRBV11-3	NA	TGTGCCAGCAGCTTAGATACGCAGGGAAACACCATATATTTT	CASSLDTQGNTIYF
NA	TRBJ1-2	TRBV11-3	NA	TGTGCCAGCAGCCGAGAGGACGGTCCCGGAGGTGGCTACACCTTC	CASSREDGPGGGYTF
once	TRBJ1-2	TRBV12-3/TRBV12-4	NA	TGTGCCAGCAGCCTCTCTGCCTCCTATGGCTACACCTTC	CASSLSASYGYTF
NA	TRBJ1-2	TRBV6-6	NA	TGTGTCGGCGGTAAAGATCGGGGCTCGGGAAGATATGGCTACACCTTC	CVGGKDRGSGRYGYTF
NA	TRBJ2-3	TRBV6-6	NA	TGTGCCAGCAGCCTCAGCTATACGCAGTATTTT	CASSLSYTQYF
NA	TRBJ1-3	TRBV2	TRBD1	TGTGCCAGGTCCGGGACAGGGTACTCTGGAAACACCATATATTTT	CARSGTGYSGNTIYF
NA	TRBJ1-1	TRBV7-9	NA	TGTGCCAGCAGCTTAGAAAACGCGGGGACTGAAGCTTTCTTT	CASSLENAGTEAFF
NA	TRBJ2-1	TRBV27	NA	TGTGCCAGCAGTTTATATGGCAGCCACAATGAGCAGTTCTTC	CASSLYGSHNEQFF
once	TRBJ2-7	TRBV4-2	NA	TGTGCCAGCAGCCAAGTAACCGCAGGAACCTACGAGCAGTACTTC	CASSQVTAGTYEQYF
NA	TRBJ1-1	TRBV7-9	NA	TGTGCCAGCAGCCTCCCCGGACGGCCGGGGACTGAAGCTTTCTTT	CASSLPGRPGTEAFF
NA	TRBJ2-1	TRBV30	NA	TGTGCCTGGAGTAGGGCCGGGGGCCATGAGCAGTTCTTC	CAWSRAGGHEQFF
NA	TRBJ1-3	TRBV30	NA	TGTGCCTGGAGAGCCGAACGGGGCTATGGAAACACCATATATTTT	CAWRAERGYGNTIYF
NA	TRBJ1-2	TRBV7-9	NA	TGTGCCAGCAGCTTAGATCCGGGTGGCTACACCTTC	CASSLDPGGYTF
NA	TRBJ2-5	TRBV3-1/TRBV3-2	NA	TGTGCCAGCAGCCAAGATCTAGCCCGCCAAGAGACCCAGTACTTC	CASSQDLARQETQYF
NA	TRBJ1-5	TRBV10-3	TRBD1	TGTGCCATCGCCCCGGGACAGGGAGTAGATCAGCCCCAGCATTTT	CAIAPGQGVDQPQHF
NA	TRBJ2-5	TRBV19	TRBD1	TGTGCCAGTAGTGACAGGGGTGCAGAGACCCAGTACTTC	CASSDRGAETQYF
NA	TRBJ2-1	TRBV9	NA	TGTGCCAGCAGCGTAGGTTTGACCTCCTACAATGAGCAGTTCTTC	CASSVGLTSYNEQFF
NA	TRBJ2-7	TRBV11-3	NA	TGTGCCAGCAGCTTGGGGGCAGGGCTTACCTACGAGCAGTACTTC	CASSLGAGLTYEQYF
NA	TRBJ1-5	TRBV15	TRBD1	TGTGCCACCAGCAGGACCCGACAGGGACCTAGCAATCAGCCCCAGCATTTT	CATSRTRQGPSNQPQHF
NA	TRBJ1-1	TRBV6-5	TRBD1	TGTGCCAGCAGCCAGGGGGGGGTTACTGAAGCTTTCTTT	CASSQGGVTEAFF
NA	TRBJ1-1	TRBV7-3	TRBD1	TGTGCCAGCAGCTTGTACCGGACAGGGTTGGTTGACACTGAAGCTTTCTTT	CASSLYRTGLVDTEAFF
once	TRBJ2-7	TRBV5-5	NA	TGTGCCAGCAGCTTGGCGGGGGGCGGGTACGAGCAGTACTTC	CASSLAGGGYEQYF
few	TRBJ1-1	TRBV29-1	TRBD1	TGCAGCGTTGGACAGGGTCTGATGACTGAAGCTTTCTTT	CSVGQGLMTEAFF
once	TRBJ2-3	TRBV11-2	TRBD2	TGTGCCAGCAGCTTAGATATCCTAGCGGGAAGCACAGATACGCAGTATTTT	CASSLDILAGSTDTQYF
NA	TRBJ1-4	TRBV30	NA	TGTGCCTGGAGTGAAGGGACGGGCACGACTAATGAAAAACTGTTTTTT	CAWSEGTGTTNEKLFF
NA	TRBJ1-1	TRBV18	NA	TGTGCCAGCTCACAGACGGCGGAAGCTTTCTTT	CASSQTAEAFF
NA	TRBJ2-3	TRBV3-1/TRBV3-2	NA	TGTGCCAGCAGCCAGCCCCTTGGGGGAGGCGACACAGATACGCAGTATTTT	CASSQPLGGGDTDTQYF
NA	TRBJ1-1	TRBV3-1/TRBV3-2	NA	TGTGCCAGCAGCCATGAGGACGGAAACACTGAAGCTTTCTTT	CASSHEDGNTEAFF